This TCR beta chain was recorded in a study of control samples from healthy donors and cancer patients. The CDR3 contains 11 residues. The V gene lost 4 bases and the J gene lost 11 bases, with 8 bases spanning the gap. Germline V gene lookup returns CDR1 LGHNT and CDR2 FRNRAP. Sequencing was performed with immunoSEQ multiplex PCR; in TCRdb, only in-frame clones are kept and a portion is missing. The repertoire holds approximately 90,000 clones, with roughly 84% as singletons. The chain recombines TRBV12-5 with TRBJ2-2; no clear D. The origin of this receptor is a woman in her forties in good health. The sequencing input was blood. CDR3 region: CASGSLDELFF. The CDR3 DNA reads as TGTGCTAGTGGTTCCCTCGATGAGCTGTTTTTT. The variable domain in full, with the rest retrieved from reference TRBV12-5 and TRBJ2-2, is DARVTQTPRHKVTEMGQEVTMRCQPILGHNTVFWYRQTMMQGLELLAYFRNRAPLDDSGMPKDRFSAEMPDATLATLKIQPSEPRDSAVYFCASGSLDELFFGEGSRLTVL.